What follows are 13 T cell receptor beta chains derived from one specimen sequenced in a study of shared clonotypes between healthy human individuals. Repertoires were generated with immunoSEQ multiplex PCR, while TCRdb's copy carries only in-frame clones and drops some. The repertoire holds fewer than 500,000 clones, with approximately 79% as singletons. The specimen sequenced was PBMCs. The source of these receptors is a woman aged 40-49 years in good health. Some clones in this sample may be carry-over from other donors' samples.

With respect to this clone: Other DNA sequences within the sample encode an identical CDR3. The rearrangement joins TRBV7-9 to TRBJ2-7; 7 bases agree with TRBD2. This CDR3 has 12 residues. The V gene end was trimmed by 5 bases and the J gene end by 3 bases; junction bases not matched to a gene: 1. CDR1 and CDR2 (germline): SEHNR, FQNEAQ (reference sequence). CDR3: CASSPGGYEQYF. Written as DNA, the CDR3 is TGTGCCAGCAGCCCGGGGGGCTACGAGCAGTACTTC.

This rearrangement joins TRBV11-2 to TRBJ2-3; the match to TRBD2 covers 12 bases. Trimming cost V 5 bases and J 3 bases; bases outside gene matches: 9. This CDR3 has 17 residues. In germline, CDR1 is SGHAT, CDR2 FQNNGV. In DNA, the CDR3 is TGTGCCAGCAGCCACCGACTAGCGGGAGATGGTACAGATACGCAGTATTTT. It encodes CASSHRLAGDGTDTQYF.

The CDR3 DNA sequence: TGTGCCAGCAGCAGACAGGGCTCGAACACCGGGGAGCTGTTTTTT. Translation: CASSRQGSNTGELFF. The chain employs TRBV6-1 and TRBJ2-2, with TRBD1 identical over 7 bases. CDR3 length: 15 residues. Germline V gene data show CDR1 as MNHNS and CDR2 as SASEGT. Germline trimming cut 6 bases from V and 0 bases from J; bases unmatched to any gene: 4.

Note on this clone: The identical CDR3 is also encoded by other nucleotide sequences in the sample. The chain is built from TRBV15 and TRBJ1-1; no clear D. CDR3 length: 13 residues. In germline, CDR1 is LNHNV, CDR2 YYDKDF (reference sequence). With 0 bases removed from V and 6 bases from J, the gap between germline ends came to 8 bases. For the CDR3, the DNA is TGTGCCACCAGCAGAGATAGAGGCTCTGAAGCTTTCTTT. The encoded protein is CATSRDRGSEAFF.

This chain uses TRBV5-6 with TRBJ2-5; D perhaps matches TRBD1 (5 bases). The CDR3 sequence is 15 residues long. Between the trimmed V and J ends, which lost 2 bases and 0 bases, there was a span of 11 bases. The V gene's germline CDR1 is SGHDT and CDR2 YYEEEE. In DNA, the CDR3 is TGTGCCAGCAGCTTTAGACAGTCCTACCAAGAGACCCAGTACTTC. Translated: CASSFRQSYQETQYF.

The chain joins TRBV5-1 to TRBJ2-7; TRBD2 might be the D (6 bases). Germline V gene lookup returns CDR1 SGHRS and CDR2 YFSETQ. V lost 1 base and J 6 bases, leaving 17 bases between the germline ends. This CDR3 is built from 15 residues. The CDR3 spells CASSLRRDGLAEQYF. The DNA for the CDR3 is TGCGCCAGCAGCTTGCGGCGGGACGGTTTGGCCGAGCAGTACTTC.

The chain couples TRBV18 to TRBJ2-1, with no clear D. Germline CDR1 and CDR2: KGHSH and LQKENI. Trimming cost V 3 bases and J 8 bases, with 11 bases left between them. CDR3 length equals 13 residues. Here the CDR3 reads CASSPMISDEQFF. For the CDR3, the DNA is TGTGCCAGCTCACCTATGATATCGGATGAGCAGTTCTTC.

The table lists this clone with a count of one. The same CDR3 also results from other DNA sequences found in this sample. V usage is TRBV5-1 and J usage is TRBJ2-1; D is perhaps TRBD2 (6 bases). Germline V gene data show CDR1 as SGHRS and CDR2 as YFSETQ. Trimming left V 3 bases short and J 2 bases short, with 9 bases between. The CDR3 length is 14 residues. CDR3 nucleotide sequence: TGCGCCAGCAGCTGGGGGACTGCCTACAATGAGCAGTTCTTC. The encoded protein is CASSWGTAYNEQFF.

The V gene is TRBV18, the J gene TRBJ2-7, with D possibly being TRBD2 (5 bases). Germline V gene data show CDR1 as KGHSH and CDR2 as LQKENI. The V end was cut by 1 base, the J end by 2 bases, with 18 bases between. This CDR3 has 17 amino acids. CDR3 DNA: TGTGCCAGCTCACCACGTCTCGTGTCGAAGAGGGCCTACGAGCAGTACTTC. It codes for CASSPRLVSKRAYEQYF.

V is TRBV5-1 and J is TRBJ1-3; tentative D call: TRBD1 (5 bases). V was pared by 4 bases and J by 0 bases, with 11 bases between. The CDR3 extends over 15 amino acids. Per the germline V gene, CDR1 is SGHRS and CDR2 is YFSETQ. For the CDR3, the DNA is TGCGCCAGCAGCCGGGACGGGAGCTCTGGAAACACCATATATTTT. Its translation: CASSRDGSSGNTIYF. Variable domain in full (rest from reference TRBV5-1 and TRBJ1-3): KAGVTQTPRYLIKTRGQQVTLSCSPISGHRSVSWYQQTPGQGLQFLFEYFSETQRNKGNFPGRFSGRQFSNSRSEMNVSTLELGDSALYLCASSRDGSSGNTIYFGEGSWLTVV.

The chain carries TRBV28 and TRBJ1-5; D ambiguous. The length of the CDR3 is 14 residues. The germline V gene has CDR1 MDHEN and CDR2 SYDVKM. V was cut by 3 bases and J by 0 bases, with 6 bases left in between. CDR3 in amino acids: CASSFLYSNQPQHF. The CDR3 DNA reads TGTGCCAGCAGTTTTCTTTATAGCAATCAGCCCCAGCATTTT.

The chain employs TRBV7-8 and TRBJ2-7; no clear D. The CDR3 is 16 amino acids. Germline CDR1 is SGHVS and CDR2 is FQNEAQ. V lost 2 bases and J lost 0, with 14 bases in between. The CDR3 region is CASSLLLSLSSYEQYF. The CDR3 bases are TGTGCCAGCAGCTTACTACTATCCCTGAGCTCCTACGAGCAGTACTTC.

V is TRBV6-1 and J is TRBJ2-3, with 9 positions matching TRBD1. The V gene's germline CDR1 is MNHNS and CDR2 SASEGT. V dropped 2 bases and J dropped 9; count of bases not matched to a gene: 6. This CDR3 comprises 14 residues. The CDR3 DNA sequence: TGTGCCAGCAGTGAACTACCAACAGGGGGCACGCAGTATTTT. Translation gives CASSELPTGGTQYF.